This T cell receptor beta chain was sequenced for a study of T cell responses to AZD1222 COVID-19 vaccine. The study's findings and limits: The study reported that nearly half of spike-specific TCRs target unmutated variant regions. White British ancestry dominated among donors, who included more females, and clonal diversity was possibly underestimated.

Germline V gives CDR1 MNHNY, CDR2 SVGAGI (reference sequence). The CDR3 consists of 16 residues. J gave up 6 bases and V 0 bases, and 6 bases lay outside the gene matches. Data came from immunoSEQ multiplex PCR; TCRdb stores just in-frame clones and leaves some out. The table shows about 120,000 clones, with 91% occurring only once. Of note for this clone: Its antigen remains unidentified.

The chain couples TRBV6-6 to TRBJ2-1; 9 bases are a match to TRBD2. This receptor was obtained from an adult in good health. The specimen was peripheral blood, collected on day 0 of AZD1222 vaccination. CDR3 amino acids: CASSYSNSGRLNEQFF. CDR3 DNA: TGTGCCAGCAGTTACTCGAATAGCGGGAGACTCAATGAGCAGTTCTTC.